This T cell receptor (beta chain) was identified in a study of shared clonotypes between healthy human individuals. Study-wide background: Each donor's CD8 memory used one plate, CD8 naive two, each CD4 subset three. General observations from the study: Few donors restricted represented genetic and exposure-history diversity. Naive CD4 clonotypes overlapped across a handful of donors at about 5%. Among donors, the sharing of clonotypes was expected to be influenced by sequencing depth.

For this clone: Its cognate antigen is unknown.

Method: immunoSEQ multiplex PCR; TCRdb's copy keeps in-frame clones and lacks some. The sample holds just over 2,000,000 clones, around 96% seen once. CD45RO-negative cells were positively selected for CCR7, leaving out terminally differentiated effector memory CD45RA+ cells. There are 14 residues in the CDR3. Germline assignment: CDR1 MNHEY and CDR2 SVGAGI. Sequencing input: naive CD8+ T cells sorted from blood. This sequence joins TRBV6-5 and TRBJ1-2, with 7 bases identical to TRBD1. The sequence came from a man aged 18-30 years in good health. The CDR3 nucleotides are TGTGCTACTTCACCCGTAGGGGGCCCTTATGGCTACACCTTC. This encodes CATSPVGGPYGYTF.